This TCR beta chain stems from a study of CD8 T cells in Susac syndrome. RNA in amounts of roughly 0.5 to 1 ug was reverse transcribed with random hexamers. TCRdb redid the calling of the immunoSEQ multiplex PCR reads with MiXCR, one entry per CDR3 protein. The sample records about 150,000 distinct CDR3 sequences, about 94% being singletons. In contrast to the negatively isolated CD8+ and CD4+ T cells, TEMRA cells were FACS-enriched. Worth noting for this clonotype: Its antigen is unknown.

Germline V gives CDR1 DFQATT, CDR2 SNEGSKA (reference sequence). This CDR3 is built from 12 residues. Trimming cost V 5 bases and J 5 bases, with 10 bases left between them. The study's findings and limits: The CD4+ T cell repertoires that were profiled in Susac syndrome showed no clonal expansion.

The chain has TRBV20-1 and TRBJ2-1; a possible D gene is TRBD1 (6 bases). Sequencing was done on a sample of CD4+ T cells from PBMCs. This receptor was obtained from a human donor with Susac syndrome. The CDR3 sequence is CSAQQGDNEQFF. The CDR3, as DNA: TGCAGTGCTCAACAGGGAGACAATGAGCAGTTCTTC.